Described below is a single TCR beta chain sequence and its context. What it recognizes is unknown. Assay used: immunoSEQ multiplex PCR; TCRdb lists only in-frame clones, some missing. The profile shows 100,000 to 150,000 clones, roughly 84% of them singletons. This entry comes from a study of T cell responses to AZD1222 COVID-19 vaccine. The overall study: Pooling covered second doses at about 4 or about 12 weeks.

Study-wide results and caveats: The sample set comprised mostly white British donors with more females, and clonal diversity was possibly underestimated. Every sample of the repertoires postdated the peak T cell response.

The clonotype originates from an adult in good health. The input for sequencing was peripheral blood, taken on day 0 of AZD1222 vaccination.

CDR3 sequence reads: CASSSGGHQETQYF. In DNA form, the CDR3 reads TGTGCCAGCAGTTCCGGGGGGCACCAAGAGACCCAGTACTTC. This rearrangement joins TRBV7-9 to TRBJ2-5, with D perhaps matching TRBD2 (7 bases). CDR3 size: 14 residues. The germline V gene encodes CDR1 SEHNR and CDR2 FQNEAQ (reference sequence). The germline V and J ends were trimmed by 6 bases and 0 bases, with 11 bases remaining between them.